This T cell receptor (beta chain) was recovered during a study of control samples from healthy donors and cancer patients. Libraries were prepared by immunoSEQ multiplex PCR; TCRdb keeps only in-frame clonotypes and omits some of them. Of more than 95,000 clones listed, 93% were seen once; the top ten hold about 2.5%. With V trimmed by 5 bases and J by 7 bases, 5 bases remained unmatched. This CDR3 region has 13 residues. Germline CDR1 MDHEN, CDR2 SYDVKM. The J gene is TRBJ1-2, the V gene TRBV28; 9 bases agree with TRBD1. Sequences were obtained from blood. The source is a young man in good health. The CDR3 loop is CASSPTGGSGYTF. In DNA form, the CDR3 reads TGTGCCAGCAGTCCGACAGGGGGTAGTGGCTACACCTTC.